A single sample gave rise to the 27 T cell receptor beta chains below, sequenced in a study of OX40 agonist ivuxolimab in advanced cancers. The method was immunoSEQ multiplex PCR; TCRdb's version includes in-frame clones alone and lacks a portion of them. The repertoire consists of tens of thousands of clones, with 90% to 95% occurring once and the leading ten covering less than 30%. The starting material was CD4+ or CD8+ T cells sorted from blood, obtained in a trial of the OX40 agonist ivuxolimab. These TCRs come from an adult with an advanced solid tumor such as melanoma, head and neck, liver or kidney cancer.

The chain is built from TRBV19 and TRBJ2-7; unclear D gene. CDR1 and CDR2 (germline): LNHDA, SQIVND (reference sequence). This CDR3 is built from 13 residues. Trimming pared 2 bases from V and 2 bases from J, leaving 7 bases between. CDR3 region: CASSIRQAYEQYF. The CDR3 DNA reads TGTGCCAGTAGTATAAGGCAGGCCTACGAGCAGTACTTC.

The gene calls are TRBV27 and TRBJ1-6; tentative D call: TRBD1 (6 bases). The CDR3 is 15 amino acids. V was cut by 2 bases and J by 6 bases, with 11 bases left in between. Germline CDR1 and CDR2: MNHEY and SMNVEV (reference sequence). CDR3 nucleotides: TGTGCCAGCAGTTTAACCAGGGGAAGTAATTCACCCCTCCACTTT. This codes for CASSLTRGSNSPLHF.

The gene calls are TRBV9 and TRBJ2-1, with TRBD2 identical over 8 bases. This CDR3 has 19 residues. V shed 0 bases and J 0 bases; nucleotides not matched to a gene: 11. Per germline, CDR1 SGDLS and CDR2 YYNGEE. As DNA, the CDR3 is TGTGCCAGCAGCGTAGAGCCTAGCGGGCCTTTTCGCTCCTACAATGAGCAGTTCTTC. Residues: CASSVEPSGPFRSYNEQFF.

The chain employs TRBV18 and TRBJ2-5, with TRBD1 matching over 9 bases. The DNA end is a closer match to TRBJ2-7, so the J assignment may be wrong. In germline, CDR1 is KGHSH, CDR2 LQKENI. This CDR3 spans 15 amino acids. CDR3 residues: CASRREQGAGGEQYF. CDR3 coding DNA: TGTGCCAGCCGCCGTGAACAGGGGGCGGGCGGCGAGCAGTACTTC.

The rearrangement joins TRBV11-1 to TRBJ2-5, with D hard to call. Germline CDR1 SGHAT, CDR2 FQDESV (reference sequence). The CDR3 length is 14 residues. V shed 2 bases and J shed 3 bases, with 10 bases lying between them. CDR3 in DNA: TGTGCCAGCAGCTTATCCGCAATGGAAGAGACCCAGTACTTC. Protein sequence: CASSLSAMEETQYF.

The genes are TRBV9 and TRBJ2-7; 7 nucleotides agree with TRBD2. This CDR3 contains 14 residues. J gave up 0 bases and V 4 bases, and 4 bases lay outside the gene matches. Germline assignment: CDR1 SGDLS and CDR2 YYNGEE. CDR3 DNA sequence: TGTGCCAGCAGCTTAGAGCGGGACTCCTACGAGCAGTACTTC. It encodes CASSLERDSYEQYF.

This chain links TRBV6-5 with TRBJ1-2; unclear D gene. Germline-derived CDR1 and CDR2 are MNHEY and SVGAGI. V lost 6 bases and J lost 1, with 12 bases in between. This CDR3 spans 14 amino acids. The chain's CDR3 is CASSPLGRNYGYTF. The DNA for the CDR3 is TGTGCCAGCAGCCCCCTCGGACGTAACTATGGCTACACCTTC.

This chain links TRBV27 with TRBJ2-1; D is undetermined. Trimming left V 2 bases short and J 4 bases short, with 6 bases between. The CDR3 sequence is 13 residues long. Germline assignment: CDR1 MNHEY and CDR2 SMNVEV (reference sequence). As DNA, the CDR3 is TGTGCCAGCAGTTTACGCCCTTACAATGAGCAGTTCTTC. Translated, it gives CASSLRPYNEQFF.

This sequence joins TRBV4-3 and TRBJ2-3; 9 bases map to TRBD2. J was trimmed by 0 bases and V by 4 bases; bases with no gene match: 2. CDR1 LGHNA and CDR2 YSLEER come from the germline V gene. This CDR3 is 15 amino acids long. The CDR3 region is CASSRGLASTDTQYF. CDR3 DNA sequence: TGCGCCAGCAGCCGAGGACTAGCGAGCACAGATACGCAGTATTTT.

The rearrangement uses TRBV7-9 and TRBJ2-7, with D perhaps TRBD1 (6 bases). The CDR3 length is 13 residues. CDR1 is SEHNR, CDR2 FQNEAQ, per germline (reference sequence). The germline V and J ends were trimmed by 5 bases and 2 bases, with 10 bases remaining between them. The CDR3 DNA reads as TGTGCCAGCAGCGGGGACACCACCTACGAGCAGTACTTC. It yields the protein CASSGDTTYEQYF.

J is TRBJ2-1 and V is TRBV7-9; 7 nucleotides align to TRBD2. The CDR3 runs to 17 residues. Germline V gene sequence: CDR1 SEHNR, CDR2 FQNEAQ (reference sequence). Trimming cost V 1 base and J 5 bases; bases outside gene matches: 11. The CDR3 here is CASSLGSGGRIHNEQFF. The CDR3 DNA follows: TGTGCCAGCAGCTTAGGAAGTGGCGGGAGAATCCACAATGAGCAGTTCTTC.

The V call is TRBV28, the J call TRBJ2-7, with 9 positions matching TRBD1. Germline V CDR1 and CDR2: MDHEN, SYDVKM. The length of the CDR3 is 14 residues. V dropped 5 bases and J dropped 6; count of bases not matched to a gene: 8. CDR3 in DNA: TGTGCCAGCAGTAGTACAGGGGGCGGCGGCGAGCAGTACTTC. Protein: CASSSTGGGGEQYF.

CDR3 DNA sequence: TGTGCCAGCAGCCCGAGCGGGAACTCCTACGAGCAGTACTTC. Translation gives CASSPSGNSYEQYF. The chain is built from TRBV7-9 and TRBJ2-7; 7 nucleotides align to TRBD2. V trimming: 5 bases; J trimming: 0 bases; junction bases outside the gene matches: 4. Per the germline V gene, CDR1 is SEHNR and CDR2 is FQNEAQ (reference sequence). CDR3 length equals 14 residues.

The chain uses TRBV29-1 and TRBJ1-1; no definite D call. The CDR3 is made up of 13 amino acids. Germline V gene data show CDR1 as SQVTM and CDR2 as ANQGSEA. V was pared by 2 bases and J by 3 bases, with 10 bases between. In nucleotides, the CDR3 is TGCAGCGTTGAATGGAGGACCGACACTGAAGCTTTCTTT. Amino acids: CSVEWRTDTEAFF.

The chain is built from TRBV29-1 and TRBJ1-4; D gene unclear. Trimming took 7 bases from V and 0 from J, leaving 3 bases between them. CDR3 length: 11 residues. CDR1 is SQVTM and CDR2 is ANQGSEA in the germline V gene. CDR3 residues: CSATTNEKLFF. DNA for the CDR3: TGCAGCGCTACAACTAATGAAAAACTGTTTTTT.

V usage is TRBV6-5 and J usage is TRBJ1-5; D not certain. Trimming removed 2 bases from V and 3 bases from J, with 2 bases in between. The CDR3 runs 12 residues. The germline V gene has CDR1 MNHEY and CDR2 SVGAGI. As DNA, the CDR3 is TGTGCCAGCAGTTACGACAATCAGCCCCAGCATTTT. This encodes CASSYDNQPQHF.

The chain is built from TRBV29-1 and TRBJ2-7; 7 nucleotides align to TRBD1. The CDR3 spans 14 residues. Germline V CDR1 and CDR2: SQVTM, ANQGSEA. V shed 5 bases, J shed 2 bases, and the junction held 9 bases outside the gene matches. The CDR3 nucleotides are TGCAGCGTTCTTTCCGGACAGGCTACCTACGAGCAGTACTTC. Amino acid sequence: CSVLSGQATYEQYF.

CDR3 bases: TGTGCCTCCTCGCATGGACTGCTAGGAGGGCAGTACTTC. Encoded protein: CASSHGLLGGQYF. This chain joins TRBV19 and TRBJ2-7, with D possibly being TRBD2 (5 bases). The germline V and J ends were trimmed by 11 bases and 9 bases, with 23 bases remaining between them. The CDR3 covers 13 residues. Germline CDR1 and CDR2: LNHDA and SQIVND (reference sequence).

The chain has TRBV19 and TRBJ2-5, with TRBD1 identical over 7 bases. The CDR3 is made up of 17 amino acids. Trimming cost V 4 bases and J 1 base; bases outside gene matches: 12. Looked up from germline, CDR1 is LNHDA and CDR2 is SQIVND (reference sequence). This CDR3 is CASSSRDSIYLQETQYF. The CDR3 DNA follows: TGTGCCAGTAGTAGCCGGGACAGCATTTACCTCCAAGAGACCCAGTACTTC. Complete variable domain (other parts from reference TRBV19 and TRBJ2-5): DGGITQSPKYLFRKEGQNVTLSCEQNLNHDAMYWYRQDPGQGLRLIYYSQIVNDFQKGDIAEGYSVSREKKESFPLTVTSAQKNPTAFYLCASSSRDSIYLQETQYFGPGTRLLVL.

The V gene is TRBV5-4, the J gene TRBJ2-1; 8 positions agree with TRBD2. There are 12 residues in the CDR3. V lost 0 bases and J lost 10; bases outside the gene matches: 0. Looked up from germline, CDR1 is SGHNT and CDR2 is YYREEE (reference sequence). CDR3 DNA: TGTGCCAGCAGCTTGGCGGGAGGGGAGCAGTTCTTC. This gives the protein CASSLAGGEQFF.

The rearrangement uses TRBV9 and TRBJ2-7; D is possibly TRBD2 (5 bases). Germline loops: CDR1 SGDLS, CDR2 YYNGEE. This CDR3 has 15 residues. V dropped 0 bases and J dropped 5 bases, with 15 bases sitting between them. CDR3: CASSVEGGSTNEQYF. In nucleotides, the CDR3 is TGTGCCAGCAGCGTAGAAGGTGGGAGTACAAACGAGCAGTACTTC.

By sample share, this clone is medium-sized (0.01 to 0.1%). The conserved phenylalanine or tryptophan normally closing the CDR3 is absent here, so this likely arose from a read error. Because the CDR3's place on the DNA is in doubt, the DNA is left out and the CDR3 is given as listed by TCRdb. This rearrangement joins TRBV7-9 to TRBJ2-7; TRBD1 was called by the table and not checked on the DNA. 14 amino acids form the CDR3, both terminal residues included. Germline loops: CDR1 SEHNR, CDR2 FQNEAQ (reference sequence). The CDR3 loop is CASSLGKDRGLLRL.

The rearrangement joins TRBV9 to TRBJ2-7; D is unresolved. V was trimmed by 0 bases and J by 0 bases, leaving 7 bases between them. Germline CDR1 is SGDLS and CDR2 is YYNGEE. This CDR3 is 14 amino acids long. CDR3 amino acids: CASSVEGSSYEQYF. The CDR3 nucleotides are TGTGCCAGCAGCGTAGAGGGCAGCTCCTACGAGCAGTACTTC.

This chain connects TRBV6-5 to TRBJ1-1; TRBD1 might be the D (6 bases). The CDR3 extends over 11 amino acids. V was cut by 7 bases and J by 4 bases, with 7 bases left in between. Germline CDR1 reads MNHEY; CDR2 reads SVGAGI. CDR3: CASIRGTEAFF. The DNA for the CDR3 is TGTGCCAGCATCAGGGGCACTGAAGCTTTCTTT.

The rearrangement uses TRBV30 and TRBJ1-5; maybe TRBD1 (5 bases). CDR1 is GTSNPN, CDR2 SVGIG, per germline (reference sequence). CDR3 length: 14 amino acids. Trimming took off 5 bases at V and 6 bases at J, with 17 bases between the two ends. The CDR3 protein is CAWSDLGRVQPQHF. DNA for the CDR3: TGTGCCTGGTCCGACCTGGGACGCGTTCAGCCCCAGCATTTT.

The chain employs TRBV7-9 and TRBJ2-7; the D is unclear. Germline values: CDR1 SEHNR, CDR2 FQNEAQ (reference sequence). Trimming removed 1 base at V and 12 bases at J, with 10 bases between. The CDR3 consists of 11 residues. Here the CDR3 DNA reads TGTGCCAGCAGCTTAGAGGGCCCCCGGTACTTC. Its translation: CASSLEGPRYF.

This clone was recorded a few times. The sample carries other DNA sequences with the same CDR3. The genes are TRBV9 and TRBJ2-3, with 7 bases matching TRBD2. Germline-derived CDR1 and CDR2 are SGDLS and YYNGEE. This CDR3 spans 15 amino acids. Trimming cost V 0 bases and J 6 bases; bases outside gene matches: 7. CDR3 in amino acids: CASSVDGRATDTQYF. For the CDR3, the DNA is TGTGCCAGCAGCGTAGATGGGAGGGCCACGGATACGCAGTATTTT.